These 14 T cell receptor beta chains were sequenced from one sample in a study of OX40 agonist ivuxolimab in advanced cancers. The assay was immunoSEQ multiplex PCR, and TCRdb's table has in-frame clones only and misses some. The data hold nearly 80,000 clones, with about 90% observed a single time. Sample: CD4+ or CD8+ T cells sorted from blood, taken in a trial of the OX40 agonist ivuxolimab. These receptors all come from an adult with an advanced solid tumor such as melanoma, head and neck, liver or kidney cancer.

This chain links TRBV7-9 with TRBJ2-6, with a possible D match to TRBD1 (5 bases). V was cut by 2 bases and J by 3 bases, with 8 bases left in between. Germline CDR1 is SEHNR and CDR2 is FQNEAQ (reference sequence). The CDR3 is 15 residues long. The CDR3 DNA reads TGTGCCAGCAGCTTACAGGGTGGTGGGGCCAACGTCCTGACTTTC. Amino acids: CASSLQGGGANVLTF. The full variable domain, in which reference TRBV7-9 and TRBJ2-6 provide the parts outside the CDR3, is DTGVSQNPRHKITKRGQNVTFRCDPISEHNRLYWYRQTLGQGPEFLTYFQNEAQLEKSRLLSDRFSAERPKGSFSTLEIQRTEQGDSAMYLCASSLQGGGANVLTFGAGSRLTVL.

The gene calls are TRBV10-3 and TRBJ2-1, with 10 bases identical to TRBD2. Germline V gene lookup returns CDR1 ENHRY and CDR2 SYGVKD. The trim removed 6 bases at V and 8 bases at J, leaving 4 bases unmatched. The CDR3 is 13 residues long. The CDR3 bases are TGTGCCATCAGAAGCGGGGGGGGCGATGAGCAGTTCTTC. Its protein product is CAIRSGGGDEQFF.

The chain has TRBV18 and TRBJ2-1; 8 bases fit TRBD2. V lost 3 bases, J lost 4 bases, and 11 bases stayed unmatched. Germline V gene lookup returns CDR1 KGHSH and CDR2 LQKENI. The CDR3 is 17 amino acids. The CDR3 DNA follows: TGTGCCAGCTCACCCCGATCCCGGGGGGGCTCTTACAATGAGCAGTTCTTC. Protein product: CASSPRSRGGSYNEQFF.

V gene TRBV5-1 combines with J gene TRBJ1-1; 10 nucleotides match TRBD1. V trimming: 3 bases; J trimming: 6 bases; junction bases outside the gene matches: 5. The CDR3 consists of 14 residues. Germline CDR1 and CDR2: SGHRS and YFSETQ. The DNA of the CDR3 is TGCGCCAGCAGCTCTTTGACAGGGGGCCCTGAAGCTTTCTTT. It codes for CASSSLTGGPEAFF.

The chain links TRBV4-1 to TRBJ2-2, with D perhaps assigned TRBD1 or TRBD2 (6 bases each). CDR1 MGHRA and CDR2 YSYEKL come from the germline V gene. The CDR3 is 16 amino acids. V was pared by 5 bases and J by 6 bases, with 19 bases between. This chain's CDR3 is CASSKPPGAGAGELFF. The DNA for the CDR3 is TGCGCCAGCAGCAAACCTCCGGGGGCAGGGGCCGGGGAGCTGTTTTTT.

The chain recombines TRBV7-9 with TRBJ2-1; no reliable D call. The CDR3 length is 13 residues. Trimming took off 1 base at V and 12 bases at J, with 13 bases between the two ends. Germline assignment: CDR1 SEHNR and CDR2 FQNEAQ (reference sequence). Here the CDR3 DNA reads TGTGCCAGCAGCTTAGTAGCCCAACCTGTGCAGTTCTTC. It codes for CASSLVAQPVQFF. The full variable domain, completed using reference TRBV7-9 and TRBJ2-1, is DTGVSQNPRHKITKRGQNVTFRCDPISEHNRLYWYRQTLGQGPEFLTYFQNEAQLEKSRLLSDRFSAERPKGSFSTLEIQRTEQGDSAMYLCASSLVAQPVQFFGPGTRLTVL.

This chain joins TRBV4-1 and TRBJ2-5; D might be TRBD1 (5 bases). The CDR3 has 14 residues. Trimming removed 1 base from V and 5 bases from J, with 11 bases in between. Germline loops: CDR1 MGHRA, CDR2 YSYEKL. CDR3 residues: CASSQAQATETQYF. The DNA for the CDR3 is TGCGCCAGCAGCCAAGCACAGGCTACGGAGACCCAGTACTTC.

This clone was detected only a few times. This chain uses TRBV6-5 with TRBJ2-2; D is uncertain. The germline CDR1 and CDR2 sequences are MNHEY and SVGAGI. Trimming stripped 6 bases from V and 3 bases from J, with 8 bases between. The CDR3 is made up of 13 amino acids. Here the CDR3 reads CASSSLDTGELFF. The CDR3 nucleotides read TGTGCCAGCAGCTCCCTCGACACCGGGGAGCTGTTTTTT.

The chain couples TRBV5-1 to TRBJ1-1, with D possibly matching TRBD1 (5 bases). In germline, CDR1 is SGHRS, CDR2 YFSETQ. This CDR3 comprises 12 residues. V gave up 2 bases and J gave up 5 bases, with 7 bases separating them. DNA of the CDR3: TGCGCCAGCAGCTTCCAGGGAACTGAAGCTTTCTTT. This translates into CASSFQGTEAFF.

This clone was found once. This CDR3 reads CASSQETLEKLFF. The CDR3 region has the DNA TGCGCCAGCAGCCAAGAAACTCTTGAAAAACTGTTTTTT. The chain carries TRBV4-1 and TRBJ1-4; D unclear. The germline CDR1 and CDR2 sequences are MGHRA and YSYEKL. CDR3 length equals 13 residues. Trimming took off 0 bases at V and 7 bases at J, with 6 bases between the two ends.

The chain combines TRBV5-4 with TRBJ1-1, with D perhaps TRBD1 (6 bases). Trimming took off 4 bases at V and 8 bases at J, with 15 bases between the two ends. Germline-derived CDR1 and CDR2 are SGHNT and YYREEE (reference sequence). The CDR3 sequence is 13 residues long. CDR3 sequence reads: CASSQGTEVEAFF. The CDR3 DNA sequence: TGTGCCAGCAGCCAGGGGACTGAGGTCGAAGCTTTCTTT.

The gene calls are TRBV14 and TRBJ2-6; the match to TRBD2 covers 13 bases. Germline V gene lookup returns CDR1 SGHDN and CDR2 FVKESK. Trimming cost V 6 bases and J 0 bases; bases outside gene matches: 17. The CDR3 length is 22 residues. CDR3 DNA: TGTGCCAGCAGTCTCTACCGGACTAGCGGGGGCCTTTATGGCTCTGGGGCCAACGTCCTGACTTTC. Translating gives CASSLYRTSGGLYGSGANVLTF.

This CDR3 reads CASSRGRAYGYTF. CDR3 DNA: TGTGCCAGCAGTAGGGGACGGGCTTATGGCTACACCTTC. This rearrangement joins TRBV6-5 to TRBJ1-2; possibly TRBD1 for D (5 bases). The V end was cut by 5 bases, the J end by 5 bases, with 12 bases between. CDR1 and CDR2 (germline): MNHEY, SVGAGI. CDR3 length: 13 amino acids.

The chain joins TRBV10-1 to TRBJ1-2; tentatively, D is TRBD1 (6 bases). Germline V CDR1 and CDR2: WNHNN, SYGVQD (reference sequence). V was cut by 0 bases and J by 9 bases, with 14 bases left in between. The CDR3 length is 14 residues. In DNA form, the CDR3 reads TGCGCCAGCAGTGAGTCGTTGGACAGCCTCCGCTACACCTTC. Its translation: CASSESLDSLRYTF.